A selection of T cell receptor beta chains follows, all from one sample in a study of molecular identifiers for immune sequencing clone quantification. TCRdb passed the PCR reads through MiXCR, listing each CDR3 protein once. The table has just under 65,000 distinct CDR3 sequences, 15% to 20% seen once; the top ten hold around 1.4%. The sequencing sample was made of naive CD8+ T cells from blood, with Jurkat cell RNA spiked in. These receptor sequences come from a human donor in good health. Some libraries in this study had Jurkat cell RNA spiked in. Both conserved end residues are part of each CDR3. The D gene is left open where the match is weak. Expanded clones are given a class, and other clones once, few, many or no size at all.

v_call	clone_size	d_call	j_call	cdr3_nt	cdr3_aa
TRBV7-9	.	TRBD1	TRBJ2-7	TGTGCCAGCAGCCTAACCGGGACAGGGGATGGCGAGCAGTACTTC	CASSLTGTGDGEQYF
TRBV2	many	.	TRBJ2-1	TGTGCCAGCAGCCGGACAGCCCAATACAATGAGCAGTTCTTC	CASSRTAQYNEQFF
TRBV4-2	.	.	TRBJ2-1	TGTGCCAGCAGCCCGTATAACCAAGGAAGCTCCTACAATGAGCAGTCCTTC	CASSPYNQGSSYNEQSF
TRBV28	many	.	TRBJ2-7	TGTGCCAGCAGTTTCTGGGGATCCGAGCAGTACTTC	CASSFWGSEQYF
TRBV6-2/TRBV6-3	many	TRBD2	TRBJ2-5	TGTGCCAGCAGTGCTGGACTAGCGGGAGTATGGAGGGGCCAAGAGACCCAGTACTTC	CASSAGLAGVWRGQETQYF
TRBV6-6	many	.	TRBJ1-5	TGTGCCAGCACCCTGGGGGGTCAGCCCCAGCATTTT	CASTLGGQPQHF
TRBV5-6	many	TRBD2	TRBJ2-1	TGTGCCAGCAGCTTAGAGGGCCAGGGGACTAGGAAGGATGAGCAGTTCTTC	CASSLEGQGTRKDEQFF
TRBV29-1	many	TRBD1	TRBJ1-5	TGCAGCGGGACCGGGACAGAGTTTTATAGCAATCAGCCCCAGCATTTT	CSGTGTEFYSNQPQHF
TRBV25-1	many	.	TRBJ1-5	TGTGCCAGCATTCTGAGCAATCAGCCCCAGCATTTT	CASILSNQPQHF
TRBV25-1	many	.	TRBJ2-7	TGTGCCAGCCGCGACATTGGGTCGACGGGTCCGCTCTGGTACTTC	CASRDIGSTGPLWYF
TRBV11-3	many	.	TRBJ2-7	TGTGCCAGCAGCTCAAGATCCGGAGCCTACGAGCAGTACTTC	CASSSRSGAYEQYF
TRBV6-5	few	.	TRBJ2-4	TGTGCCAGCAGTTACTCGCCGGGGTCCGGAAACATTCAGTACTTC	CASSYSPGSGNIQYF
TRBV6-2/TRBV6-3	.	TRBD1	TRBJ1-1	TGTGCCAGCAGCCCACTCGACAGGGGGGTCTCCGGCACTGAAGCTTTCTTT	CASSPLDRGVSGTEAFF
TRBV3-1	.	TRBD1	TRBJ2-7	TGTGCCAGCAGCCCAGACAGGGCCCGAATCCTCTCCTACGAGCAGTACTTC	CASSPDRARILSYEQYF
TRBV2	.	.	TRBJ2-1	TGTGCCAGCAGTGTCCTAAGCTCCTACAATGAGCAGTTCTTC	CASSVLSSYNEQFF
TRBV29-1	many	.	TRBJ2-7	TGCAGCGTCACCGTTGTGTTAGGCTACGAGCAGTACTTC	CSVTVVLGYEQYF
TRBV13	.	TRBD2	TRBJ2-1	TGTGCCAGCAGCCAGAGACTAGCGGGAGTATACAATGAGCAGTTCTTC	CASSQRLAGVYNEQFF
TRBV27	many	.	TRBJ2-5	TGTGCCAGCAGTCCCGGAAGGGGAGAAGAGACCCAGTACTTC	CASSPGRGEETQYF
TRBV7-6	.	.	TRBJ2-7	TGTGCCAGCAGCTTAAAGCCAGTCGGGGCCTACGAGCAGTACTTC	CASSLKPVGAYEQYF
TRBV12-3/TRBV12-4	.	.	TRBJ2-5	TGTGCCAGCAGCGGACTGCAAGAGACCCAGTACTTC	CASSGLQETQYF
TRBV29-1	many	TRBD1	TRBJ1-1	TGCAGCGCGGCCGGGACAGGTCGTTTTTTCTTT	CSAAGTGRFFF
TRBV2	many	TRBD1	TRBJ1-2	TGTGCCAGCAGGGATTTGGGACAGCGGAACTATGGCTACACCTTC	CASRDLGQRNYGYTF
TRBV7-2	medium-sized	.	TRBJ2-3	TGTGCCAGCAGCCTCGACCCCACAGATACGCAGTATTTT	CASSLDPTDTQYF
TRBV20-1	.	.	TRBJ2-1	TGCAGTGCTAGAGGCTTGGGAGTCTCCTGGGGTGAGCAGTTCTTC	CSARGLGVSWGEQFF
TRBV12-3/TRBV12-4	few	.	TRBJ2-6	TGTGCCAGCAGTTTAATGCGCTCTGGGGCCAACGTCCTGACTTTC	CASSLMRSGANVLTF
TRBV4-1	.	.	TRBJ1-4	TGCGCCAGCAGCCAAGATCCAGAAAAACTGTTTTTT	CASSQDPEKLFF
TRBV7-7	many	.	TRBJ1-3	TGTGCTAGCAGCCGAGATTTGGGAACAGACACCATATATTTT	CASSRDLGTDTIYF
TRBV23-1	many	TRBD1	TRBJ2-1	TGCGCCAACCGGACAGGGAAAGTGAGTGAGCAGTTCTTC	CANRTGKVSEQFF
TRBV24-1	few	.	TRBJ2-3	TGTGCCACCAGTGATTTGGGAGGGGGCTTGTTGACAGATACGCAGTATTTT	CATSDLGGGLLTDTQYF
TRBV18	.	.	TRBJ1-2	TGTGCCAGCTCACCACCGGGGGATATCTATGGCTACACCTTC	CASSPPGDIYGYTF
TRBV7-9	many	TRBD2	TRBJ2-7	TGTGCCAGCAGCACCTGGACTAGCGGGAGTACCTACGAGCAGTACTTC	CASSTWTSGSTYEQYF
TRBV5-6	.	TRBD1	TRBJ2-7	TGTGCCAGCAGCTTGGGGGACAGCCAGTACGAGCAGTACTTC	CASSLGDSQYEQYF
TRBV19	many	.	TRBJ2-7	TGTGCCAGTAGTATAGGGGTCGGGCCCTCCTACGAGCAGTACTTC	CASSIGVGPSYEQYF
TRBV6-6	.	TRBD2	TRBJ2-3	TGTGCCAGCAGCTATTCTAGCGGGAGAGCAGATACGCAGTATTTT	CASSYSSGRADTQYF
TRBV25-1	many	.	TRBJ2-7	TGTGCCAGCAGTGACTCGGACACCTACGAGCAGTACTTC	CASSDSDTYEQYF
TRBV29-1	many	.	TRBJ1-1	TGCAGCGGGAACGGGGATCTGAGCACTGAAGCTTTCTTT	CSGNGDLSTEAFF
TRBV7-2	many	.	TRBJ2-7	TGTGCCAGCAGCCACGTCCAATACGAGCAGTACTTC	CASSHVQYEQYF
TRBV12-3/TRBV12-4	few	TRBD1	TRBJ1-5	TGTGCCAGCAGTTCGAGGGGGGACAGGGTAGTCTTTGATCTGCCCCAGCATTTT	CASSSRGDRVVFDLPQHF
TRBV5-6	many	TRBD2	TRBJ2-1	TGTGCCAGCAGCGCGTTAGGACTAGCGGGAGGGCCGGGAAATGAGCAGTTCTTC	CASSALGLAGGPGNEQFF
TRBV19	few	TRBD1	TRBJ1-6	TGTGCCAGTAGTTGGGGACAGGGTGATTCACCCCTCCACTTT	CASSWGQGDSPLHF
TRBV10-1	.	TRBD2	TRBJ2-1	TGCGCCAGCAGTGAGTCGCTGACTAGCAGGTTCGATGAGCAGTTCTTC	CASSESLTSRFDEQFF
TRBV6-2/TRBV6-3	few	TRBD2	TRBJ2-1	TGTGCCAGCAGTTACTTCGGACTAGCGGGAGGAAATCGGAATGAGCAGTTCTTC	CASSYFGLAGGNRNEQFF
TRBV6-5	many	TRBD1	TRBJ2-7	TGTGCCAGCAGTTCCCCGGCACAGGGGGCGTGGGAGCAGTACTTC	CASSSPAQGAWEQYF
TRBV7-6	many	.	TRBJ2-1	TGTGCCAGCAGCCCAAATACGGGGGAGAGCACCTTTTACAATGAGCAGTTCTTC	CASSPNTGESTFYNEQFF
TRBV10-3	many	.	TRBJ2-7	TGTGCCATCAGTGAGTGGGGGGACCCTAGCTACGAGCAGTACTTC	CAISEWGDPSYEQYF
TRBV11-2	few	TRBD2	TRBJ2-5	TGTGCCAGCAGGAAATCTAGCGGGAGAGGAGAGACCCAGTACTTC	CASRKSSGRGETQYF
TRBV7-2	many	.	TRBJ2-5	TGTGCCAGCAGCTTACCGGGGGTCTGGGAGACCCAGTACTTC	CASSLPGVWETQYF
TRBV27	many	.	TRBJ1-2	TGTGCCAGCTGCTGCGACAGTTTCTATGGCTACACCTTC	CASCCDSFYGYTF
TRBV2	many	TRBD2	TRBJ2-7	TGTGCCAGCAGTGAAGGCGGGAGTGAGGAAGAGCAGTACTTC	CASSEGGSEEEQYF